The 27 T cell receptor beta chains reported below all come from one sample, sequenced in a study of blood T cell repertoires in COVID-19. Libraries were prepared by immunoSEQ multiplex PCR; TCRdb keeps only in-frame clonotypes and omits some of them. The sample consists of over 200,000 clones, about 90% of them appearing once. Sequencing used peripheral blood. The receptors were gathered from a man aged 40-55 years with active or convalescent COVID-19.

This chain connects TRBV9 to TRBJ2-4; tentative D call: TRBD1 (6 bases). Per germline, CDR1 SGDLS and CDR2 YYNGEE. The CDR3 runs to 14 residues. Trimming pared 6 bases from V and 1 base from J, leaving 11 bases between. For the CDR3, the DNA is TGTGCCAGCAACGCAGGGGCTGCCAAAAACATTCAGTACTTC. It specifies CASNAGAAKNIQYF.

This chain connects TRBV30 to TRBJ2-7; D not resolved. The CDR3 covers 12 residues. V shed 1 base and J shed 6 bases, with 10 bases lying between them. Germline values: CDR1 GTSNPN, CDR2 SVGIG (reference sequence). The CDR3 DNA follows: TGTGCCTGGAGTGCCCCAGTTTCCGAGCAGTACTTC. This codes for CAWSAPVSEQYF.

The chain couples TRBV11-2 to TRBJ2-1; 7 positions agree with TRBD2. V gave up 4 bases and J gave up 3 bases; unmatched junction bases: 6. Per germline, CDR1 SGHAT and CDR2 FQNNGV. The CDR3 length is 15 residues. In nucleotides, the CDR3 is TGTGCCAGCAGCTCCGCTAGCGGCCACTACAATGAGCAGTTCTTC. This translates into CASSSASGHYNEQFF. Supplemented by reference TRBV11-2 and TRBJ2-1, the full variable domain reads EAGVAQSPRYKIIEKRQSVAFWCNPISGHATLYWYQQILGQGPKLLIQFQNNGVVDDSQLPKDRFSAERLKGVDSTLKIQPAKLEDSAVYLCASSSASGHYNEQFFGPGTRLTVL.

Only a few counts were recorded for this clone. The J gene is TRBJ2-7, the V gene TRBV28; 7 bases line up with TRBD2. The CDR3 totals 15 residues. Germline-derived CDR1 and CDR2 are MDHEN and SYDVKM. V gave up 3 bases and J gave up 5 bases; unmatched junction bases: 10. The chain's CDR3 is CASSLGGTAGHEQYF. The DNA of the CDR3 is TGTGCCAGCAGTTTGGGGGGGACCGCGGGACACGAGCAGTACTTC.

This clone was picked up a small number of times. V is TRBV18 and J is TRBJ1-1; the D gene is possibly TRBD1 (6 bases). Trimming pared 3 bases from V and 8 bases from J, leaving 16 bases between. The CDR3 loop spans 14 amino acids. The germline V gene encodes CDR1 KGHSH and CDR2 LQKENI. The chain's CDR3 is CASSPSTTGREAFF. The DNA of the CDR3 is TGTGCCAGCTCACCTAGTACGACAGGTCGCGAAGCTTTCTTT.

This clone has a count of ten or more. V usage is TRBV19 and J usage is TRBJ2-4; 11 nucleotides agree with TRBD1. Germline loops: CDR1 LNHDA, CDR2 SQIVND (reference sequence). Trimming cost V 9 bases and J 0 bases; bases outside gene matches: 4. The CDR3 spans 15 residues. The CDR3 region has the DNA TGTGCCAGCAGGGACAGGGGGATAGCCAAAAACATTCAGTACTTC. This encodes CASRDRGIAKNIQYF. Full variable domain (missing parts from reference TRBV19 and TRBJ2-4): DGGITQSPKYLFRKEGQNVTLSCEQNLNHDAMYWYRQDPGQGLRLIYYSQIVNDFQKGDIAEGYSVSREKKESFPLTVTSAQKNPTAFYLCASRDRGIAKNIQYFGAGTRLSVL.

This clone came up once. This chain joins TRBV4-2 and TRBJ1-3; D gene uncertain. The CDR3 totals 16 residues. Germline V gives CDR1 LGHNA, CDR2 YNFKEQ. Trimming took 3 bases from V and 0 from J, leaving 12 bases between them. DNA for the CDR3: TGTGCCAGCAGCCACCCGGACGGGAGCTCTGGAAACACCATATATTTT. Translating gives CASSHPDGSSGNTIYF.

V is TRBV15 and J is TRBJ1-1; possible D gene TRBD1, 6 bases. V lost 5 bases, J lost 5 bases, and 12 bases lay in between. Germline V gene data show CDR1 as LNHNV and CDR2 as YYDKDF (reference sequence). The CDR3 has 13 residues. CDR3 sequence reads: CATSLRTETEAFF. The CDR3 DNA is TGTGCCACCAGCCTGCGGACAGAAACTGAAGCTTTCTTT.

The genes are TRBV6-5 and TRBJ1-6, with a weak D call TRBD1 (6 bases). The CDR3 has 14 residues. Trimming shortened V by 8 bases and J by 8 bases, and 16 bases separated the two germline ends. The germline V gene encodes CDR1 MNHEY and CDR2 SVGAGI. The CDR3 loop reads CASEKQGAYSPLHF. CDR3 nucleotide sequence: TGTGCCAGCGAGAAACAGGGCGCGTATTCACCCCTCCACTTT.

Concerning this clone: The sample contains more than one DNA sequence encoding this CDR3. The V call is TRBV5-1, the J call TRBJ1-2; 8 nucleotides line up with TRBD1. CDR3 length equals 15 residues. Germline CDR1 reads SGHRS; CDR2 reads YFSETQ. The V segment lost 0 bases and the J segment 2 bases; nucleotides outside the gene matches: 3. CDR3 loop: CASSLAGQGNYGYTF. CDR3 in DNA: TGCGCCAGCAGCTTGGCCGGACAGGGAAACTATGGCTACACCTTC. The whole variable domain, filled in from reference TRBV5-1 and TRBJ1-2, reads KAGVTQTPRYLIKTRGQQVTLSCSPISGHRSVSWYQQTPGQGLQFLFEYFSETQRNKGNFPGRFSGRQFSNSRSEMNVSTLELGDSALYLCASSLAGQGNYGYTFGSGTRLTVV.

The chain recombines TRBV3-1 (or the pseudogene TRBV3-2) with TRBJ2-7, with 9 bases lining up with TRBD2. Germline V gene lookup returns CDR1 LGHDT and CDR2 YNNKEL (reference sequence). This CDR3 comprises 16 residues. V was clipped by 1 base and J by 4 bases; unmatched bases: 8. CDR3 in DNA: TGTGCCAGCAGCCAAGCGTCGCGGGGGGGAAGGTACGAGCAGTACTTC. Residues: CASSQASRGGRYEQYF.

This chain uses TRBV7-8 with TRBJ1-5; D gene ambiguous. V was pared by 4 bases and J by 2 bases, with 6 bases between. CDR1 SGHVS and CDR2 FQNEAQ come from the germline V gene. The CDR3 extends over 13 amino acids. CDR3 DNA: TGTGCCAGCAGCTACCAGGGCAATCAGCCCCAGCATTTT. Its protein is CASSYQGNQPQHF.

Remarks on this clone: Distinct nucleotide sequences in the sample also encode this CDR3. J is TRBJ2-7 and V is TRBV2, with 8 nucleotides matching TRBD1. The germline V gene has CDR1 SNHLY and CDR2 FYNNEI. The CDR3 has 12 amino acids. Losses at the gene ends were 6 bases for V and 2 bases for J; bases not matched to a gene: 0. The CDR3 loop reads CASRQGAYEQYF. The CDR3 region has the DNA TGTGCCAGCAGACAGGGGGCCTACGAGCAGTACTTC.

This chain links TRBV7-9 with TRBJ2-1; 8 positions match TRBD2. V dropped 3 bases and J dropped 4; count of bases not matched to a gene: 5. The germline V gene encodes CDR1 SEHNR and CDR2 FQNEAQ (reference sequence). The length of the CDR3 is 15 residues. The DNA for the CDR3 is TGTGCCAGCAGCTTCGGGGGGGCCGGGTACAATGAGCAGTTCTTC. Translated, it gives CASSFGGAGYNEQFF.

The chain links TRBV28 to TRBJ1-4; D uncertain. The CDR3 is made up of 16 amino acids. Germline V gene lookup returns CDR1 MDHEN and CDR2 SYDVKM. The germline V and J ends were trimmed by 5 bases and 1 base, with 14 bases remaining between them. This chain's CDR3 is CASSPRAEGTNEKLFF. CDR3 nucleotide sequence: TGTGCCAGCAGTCCCCGGGCTGAGGGAACTAATGAAAAACTGTTTTTT.

This sequence joins TRBV9 and TRBJ2-2, with 8 bases lining up with TRBD1. CDR1 and CDR2 from the germline V gene are SGDLS and YYNGEE. The CDR3 has 18 residues. Unmatched junction bases numbered 13, after V lost 3 bases and J lost 3 bases. The CDR3 DNA reads TGTGCCAGCAGCGCAATCCCAGGACAGGGTGATCACACCGGGGAGCTGTTTTTT. Translation gives CASSAIPGQGDHTGELFF.

This sequence joins TRBV21-1 and TRBJ1-5; the table's TRBD1 call for D was not verified on the DNA. TRBV21-1 corresponds to a pseudogene. CDR3 length equals 17 residues. The CDR3 sequence is CASSKTLSGAFNQPQHF. DNA of the CDR3: TGTGCCAGCAGCAAGACGCTTTCAGGGGCCTTTAATCAGCCCCAGCATTTT.

The count of this clone is one. This chain connects TRBV4-2 to TRBJ2-7; D not certain. This CDR3 region has 15 residues. Trimming left V 1 base short and J 0 bases short, with 10 bases between. In germline, CDR1 is LGHNA, CDR2 YNFKEQ. Written as DNA, the CDR3 is TGTGCCAGCAGCCAAGCACTGACAATCTCCTACGAGCAGTACTTC. Its protein product is CASSQALTISYEQYF.

V usage is TRBV10-1 and J usage is TRBJ2-3; TRBD2 might be the D (8 bases). The CDR3 sequence is 15 residues long. Germline V gives CDR1 WNHNN, CDR2 SYGVQD (reference sequence). V was pared by 7 bases and J by 0 bases, with 14 bases between. The CDR3 sequence is CASIQGTRSTDTQYF. For the CDR3, the DNA is TGCGCCAGCATACAGGGGACTAGGAGCACAGATACGCAGTATTTT.

The V call is TRBV28, the J call TRBJ1-2; TRBD1 agrees at 9 bases. Germline V CDR1 and CDR2: MDHEN, SYDVKM. Losses at the gene ends were 8 bases for V and 5 bases for J; bases not matched to a gene: 18. The CDR3 loop spans 17 amino acids. The CDR3 bases are TGTGCCAGCGGATACTACGGGACAGGGACGAGGGGATATGGCTACACCTTC. Translation: CASGYYGTGTRGYGYTF.

The V call is TRBV4-1, the J call TRBJ2-7; 14 positions match TRBD2. V gave up 5 bases and J gave up 6 bases; unmatched junction bases: 12. The CDR3 extends over 17 amino acids. Per the germline V gene, CDR1 is MGHRA and CDR2 is YSYEKL. CDR3 in amino acids: CASSADPTSGRAGEQYF. Here the CDR3 DNA reads TGCGCCAGCAGCGCGGACCCGACTAGCGGGAGGGCCGGCGAGCAGTACTTC.

The chain recombines TRBV6-1 with TRBJ1-2, with D perhaps matching TRBD1 (5 bases). Trimming stripped 1 base from V and 4 bases from J, with 19 bases between. Per the germline V gene, CDR1 is MNHNS and CDR2 is SASEGT. The CDR3 covers 17 residues. For the CDR3, the DNA is TGTGCCAGCAGTGAAGGGGGCGGCAGGGATTCTAGCTATGGCTACACCTTC. Translation: CASSEGGGRDSSYGYTF.

A few counts support this clone. The genes are TRBV5-1 and TRBJ2-7; 13 nucleotides agree with TRBD2. This CDR3 comprises 16 residues. J was trimmed by 0 bases and V by 3 bases; bases with no gene match: 3. The germline CDR1 and CDR2 sequences are SGHRS and YFSETQ. The CDR3 sequence is CASSSGTSGNSYEQYF. The DNA of the CDR3 is TGCGCCAGCAGCTCGGGGACTAGCGGGAACTCCTACGAGCAGTACTTC.

The chain uses TRBV6-1 and TRBJ2-7, with 7 bases lining up with TRBD1. Germline V gene sequence: CDR1 MNHNS, CDR2 SASEGT. V was pared by 4 bases and J by 0 bases, with 15 bases of the junction left unmatched. This CDR3 spans 18 amino acids. CDR3 amino acids: CASSGIGGSTSSSYEQYF. Written as DNA, the CDR3 is TGTGCCAGCAGTGGGATAGGGGGCTCTACCTCCAGCTCCTACGAGCAGTACTTC.

The rearrangement uses TRBV28 and TRBJ1-1, with TRBD1 matching 8 bases. In germline, CDR1 is MDHEN, CDR2 SYDVKM. The CDR3 spans 15 residues. V shed 2 bases and J 2 bases; nucleotides not matched to a gene: 4. This CDR3 is CASSLIGQGNTEAFF. CDR3 nucleotide sequence: TGTGCCAGCAGTTTAATAGGACAGGGAAACACTGAAGCTTTCTTT.

The chain couples TRBV30 to TRBJ1-1, with TRBD1 as a possible D gene (5 bases). The ends were cut back, 3 bases at V and 2 bases at J, with 10 bases in the middle. CDR3 length equals 13 residues. The germline V gene has CDR1 GTSNPN and CDR2 SVGIG (reference sequence). The DNA of the CDR3 is TGTGCCTGGAGATGGGGGGGTAACACTGAAGCTTTCTTT. Residues: CAWRWGGNTEAFF.

The chain carries TRBV5-1 and TRBJ1-6, with 9 bases identical to TRBD1. J was trimmed by 10 bases and V by 5 bases; bases with no gene match: 10. Germline CDR1 is SGHRS and CDR2 is YFSETQ. The CDR3 sequence is 15 residues long. The CDR3, as DNA: TGCGCCAGCAGAGCTGTGGGGACAGGGAGGTCACCCCTCCACTTT. Its protein product is CASRAVGTGRSPLHF.